One sample yielded the 9 T cell receptor beta chains listed below, sequenced in a study of T cells in Graves' hyperthyroidism and ophthalmopathy. Amplification of TCR beta CDR3 regions was performed using RNA transcripts as template. In the first-round RT-PCR of the TCR CDR3, the HTBI primer set was used. TCRdb re-analysed the multiplex PCR reads in MiXCR, keeping a single row per CDR3 protein. The sample records a few hundred thousand distinct CDR3 sequences, less than 25% being singletons. Input material: blood. These receptors originate from a young man with Graves' hyperthyroidism.

This clonotype was observed at least ten times. The rearrangement links TRBV28 to TRBJ2-4; the D gene could be TRBD1 or TRBD2 (6 bases each). Between the trimmed V and J ends, which lost 9 bases and 3 bases, there was a span of 12 bases. The CDR3 consists of 13 residues. Looked up from germline, CDR1 is MDHEN and CDR2 is SYDVKM. The CDR3 DNA reads as TGTGCCAGTACGGAGGGGGTCAAAAACATTCAGTACTTC. Protein product: CASTEGVKNIQYF.

The table lists this clonotype with many counts. This sequence joins TRBV9 and TRBJ1-1; maybe TRBD1 (5 bases). The V end was cut by 0 bases, the J end by 4 bases, with 10 bases between. This CDR3 spans 14 amino acids. Germline V gene lookup returns CDR1 SGDLS and CDR2 YYNGEE. The CDR3 region has the DNA TGTGCCAGCAGCGTAGGTGGGGCCAGCACTGAAGCTTTCTTT. As protein: CASSVGGASTEAFF. The full variable domain, with the rest looked up from reference TRBV9 and TRBJ1-1, is DSGVTQTPKHLITATGQRVTLRCSPRSGDLSVYWYQQSLDQGLQFLIQYYNGEERAKGNILERFSAQQFPDLHSELNLSSLELGDSALYFCASSVGGASTEAFFGQGTRLTVV.

The table lists this clonotype with many counts. The J gene is TRBJ1-1, the V gene TRBV6-2 or TRBV6-3, with a weak D call TRBD1 (6 bases). CDR1 and CDR2 (germline): MNHEY, SVGEGT. This CDR3 is built from 13 residues. The V gene lost 0 bases and the J gene lost 12 bases, with 14 bases spanning the gap. The CDR3 spells CASSYSDTGNPFF. As DNA, the CDR3 is TGTGCCAGCAGTTACTCGGATACAGGGAATCCTTTCTTT.

V usage is TRBV6-5 and J usage is TRBJ2-7; the D is unclear. Germline V gives CDR1 MNHEY, CDR2 SVGAGI. V gave up 0 bases and J gave up 0 bases, with 9 bases separating them. This CDR3 is 15 amino acids long. The CDR3, as DNA: TGTGCCAGCAGTTACTCTGACAAGGGCTCCTACGAGCAGTACTTC. Translating it yields CASSYSDKGSYEQYF.

This clonotype was counted a few times. This chain uses TRBV4-2 with TRBJ2-7; D is ambiguous. There are 15 residues in the CDR3. With 0 bases removed from V and 4 bases from J, the gap between germline ends came to 13 bases. Germline lookup yields CDR1 LGHNA and CDR2 YNFKEQ. The CDR3 sequence: CASSQDLGRAYEQYF. DNA for the CDR3: TGTGCCAGCAGCCAAGATCTCGGCCGAGCTTACGAGCAGTACTTC.

This clonotype was seen a handful of times. The chain links TRBV6-2 or TRBV6-3 to TRBJ1-5; the D gene is possibly TRBD1 (5 bases). The CDR3 length is 21 residues. V lost 0 bases, J lost 0 bases, and 24 bases lay in between. The germline gives CDR1 MNHEY, CDR2 SVGEGT. This CDR3 is CASSYSTAPGTDPYSNQPQHF. CDR3 DNA sequence: TGTGCCAGCAGTTACTCTACCGCCCCCGGGACGGACCCTTATAGCAATCAGCCCCAGCATTTT.

This clonotype occurred many times. The chain links TRBV20-1 to TRBJ2-7; 7 bases agree with TRBD2. V lost 5 bases to trimming and J lost 3 bases; unmatched junction nucleotides: 10. From germline, CDR1 is DFQATT and CDR2 SNEGSKA (reference sequence). The CDR3 is made up of 14 amino acids. In DNA form, the CDR3 reads TGCAGTGCTCCCCGCCGGGGAGGGCACTACGAGCAGTACTTC. Translated: CSAPRRGGHYEQYF.

This clonotype has a handful of counts. The chain is built from TRBV14 and TRBJ1-3, with a tentative D call TRBD1 (5 bases). V dropped 3 bases and J dropped 9 bases, with 18 bases sitting between them. The CDR3 spans 15 residues. From germline, CDR1 is SGHDN and CDR2 FVKESK. CDR3 region: CASSHPQDIFITIYF. The CDR3, as DNA: TGTGCCAGCAGCCACCCTCAGGACATCTTTATCACCATATATTTT.

This clonotype was recorded many times. V is TRBV12-3 or TRBV12-4 and J is TRBJ1-1; D is possibly TRBD1 (6 bases). The CDR3 has 13 amino acids. V gave up 7 bases and J gave up 3 bases, with 12 bases separating them. CDR3 region: CASTSRGDTEAFF. The CDR3 DNA follows: TGTGCCAGCACCTCGAGGGGGGACACTGAAGCTTTCTTT.